This T cell receptor (beta chain) was observed in a study of shared clonotypes between healthy human individuals. Study-wide background: Three plates each covered CD4 naive and memory; CD8 naive two, CD8 memory one.

With 5 bases removed from V and 6 bases from J, the gap between germline ends came to 9 bases. Germline V CDR1 and CDR2: SGHTA, FQGNSA. This CDR3 region has 12 residues. Whole-study results and caveats: Clonotypes shared by all four sorted-subset donors had higher generation probabilities than non-shared clonotypes.

On this clone itself: Its target is not known.

Produced via immunoSEQ multiplex PCR; TCRdb's table is partial and in-frame only. The table records some 1 million clones, about 75% of them present only once. The sequenced sample was memory CD4+ T cells sorted from blood. Noted subset: CD45RA-negative fraction. The receptor was derived from a man between 18 and 29 years old in good health. The chain carries TRBV7-2 and TRBJ2-3; D is ambiguous. CDR3 DNA sequence: TGTGCCAGCAGCCGCCTCGTGGATACGCAGTATTTT. Its translation is CASSRLVDTQYF.